These T cell receptor beta chains were read from a single sample in a study of Tregs in tolerant kidney transplant recipients. The protocol was immunoSEQ multiplex PCR, while the TCRdb copy is restricted to in-frame clones and leaves out a portion. The table includes about 81,000 clones, 91% detected once. This sample comprised CD4+ T cells from blood (PBMCs), obtained 24 months after the transplant. All receptors come from a human patient who received a combined kidney and bone marrow transplant. Certain T cells may be donor cells from the graft. Both conserved end residues are part of each CDR3. The D gene is left open where the match is weak. Size tells how often a clone was seen (once, few, many) or the class of an expanded clone, and some rows leave it out.

cdr3_nt,cdr3_aa,j_call,v_call,d_call,clone_size
TGCAGCGTTGATGAGACAGGGGGCTCCAGGGGCTACACCTTC,CSVDETGGSRGYTF,TRBJ1-2,TRBV29-1,TRBD1,NA
TGTGCCAGCAGTGACTCCTGGACAGGGGGGACCTATGGCTACACCTTC,CASSDSWTGGTYGYTF,TRBJ1-2,TRBV6-4,TRBD1,once
TGTGCCTGGAGTGACAAGCGAATCTTCTACGAGCAGTACTTC,CAWSDKRIFYEQYF,TRBJ2-7,TRBV30,NA,NA
TGTGCCTGGAGCTCCAGTTCCTACGAGCAGTACTTC,CAWSSSSYEQYF,TRBJ2-7,TRBV30,NA,NA
TGTGCCAGCTCACCACGTCCCGGAACTAGCGGGGCTGAGCAGTTCTTC,CASSPRPGTSGAEQFF,TRBJ2-1,TRBV18,TRBD2,NA
TGTGCCAGCAGCTCAGGACTGGGGGGACCCTATGGCTACACCTTC,CASSSGLGGPYGYTF,TRBJ1-2,TRBV7-9,NA,NA
TGTGCCAGCAGTGAATTGGCTAGCGGGGGGGCTGTAAAAGAGACCCAGTACTTC,CASSELASGGAVKETQYF,TRBJ2-5,TRBV2,TRBD2,NA
TGCGCCAGCAGCAAGGGACAGGGAGGGACCGGGGAGCTGTTTTTT,CASSKGQGGTGELFF,TRBJ2-2,TRBV5-1,TRBD1,NA
TGTGCCATCAACCCGACTAGCGGGAGCAATGAGCAGTTCTTC,CAINPTSGSNEQFF,TRBJ2-1,TRBV10-3,TRBD2,NA
TGTGCCAGCAGCTTGGCTCCTCTGACTAGCGGTTCTGGAAACATTCAGTACTTC,CASSLAPLTSGSGNIQYF,TRBJ2-4,TRBV5-4,TRBD2,NA
TGTGCCAGTAGTATCGCGAAGGACTTTTGGAATCAGCCCCAGCATTTT,CASSIAKDFWNQPQHF,TRBJ1-5,TRBV19,NA,few
TGTGCCAGCAGCTTAGGGCACAGGGCTAGAGATAATGAGCAGTTCTTC,CASSLGHRARDNEQFF,TRBJ2-1,TRBV7-9,NA,NA
TGTGCCAGCAGCTCCCCTTTAGCGGGGGGTACAGATACGCAGTATTTT,CASSSPLAGGTDTQYF,TRBJ2-3,TRBV5-6,TRBD2,NA
TGTGCCAGCTCACCCATACTCAGGGCTCAAGCTTTCTTT,CASSPILRAQAFF,TRBJ1-1,TRBV18,NA,NA
TGTGCCAGCAGTTTTCCCAGGGGGTCATGGGGGCAGCCCCAGCATTTT,CASSFPRGSWGQPQHF,TRBJ1-5,TRBV28,TRBD1,NA
TGTGCCATCAGTGAGTCGAGGGTGACAGGAAGGGCCGGGGAGCTGTTTTTT,CAISESRVTGRAGELFF,TRBJ2-2,TRBV10-3,NA,once
TGTGCCAGCACCGGAGCGAACTCCTACGAGCAGTACTTC,CASTGANSYEQYF,TRBJ2-7,TRBV11-3,NA,NA
TGTGCCACCAGCAGAGCAACGACAGCTCCTAATGAAAAACTGTTTTTT,CATSRATTAPNEKLFF,TRBJ1-4,TRBV15,NA,NA
TGTGCCAGCAGTGAACAGGTCGAGGAAAAACTGTTTTTT,CASSEQVEEKLFF,TRBJ1-4,TRBV2,NA,few
TGTGCCAGCAGCTTACGCACAGACTACAATGAGCAGTTCTTC,CASSLRTDYNEQFF,TRBJ2-1,TRBV7-2,NA,NA
TGCGCCAGCAGGGGCTTCCGCCCGGGGACAGATACGCAGTATTTT,CASRGFRPGTDTQYF,TRBJ2-3,TRBV5-1,NA,NA
TGCGCCAGCAGCCAACTCCCAGGGGTCAATGAGCAGTTCTTC,CASSQLPGVNEQFF,TRBJ2-1,TRBV4-1,NA,once
TGTGCCAGCAGTAAGGGACAGGGGAGGTACAATGAGCAGTTCTTC,CASSKGQGRYNEQFF,TRBJ2-1,TRBV6-5,TRBD1,NA
TGTGCCAGCAGCTCAGAAAGGGGCGTCTTTGTGGAGACCCAGTACTTC,CASSSERGVFVETQYF,TRBJ2-5,TRBV7-9,NA,NA
TGCGCCAGCAGCTGGACTAGCGGGGGATCCTACGAGCAGTACTTC,CASSWTSGGSYEQYF,TRBJ2-7,TRBV5-1,TRBD2,NA
TGTGCCAGCAGTTCCCGTTACGAGCAGTACTTC,CASSSRYEQYF,TRBJ2-7,TRBV6-5,NA,few
TGTGCCAGCAGCCCGCGGACAGGGGGCACGAACACTGAAGCTTTCTTT,CASSPRTGGTNTEAFF,TRBJ1-1,TRBV11-3,TRBD1,NA
TGTGCCATCAGTGAGTCGGGGGACAGAGTCTACGAGCAGTACTTC,CAISESGDRVYEQYF,TRBJ2-7,TRBV10-3,TRBD1,NA
TGTGCCAGCAGCCAAGTTAAGACCGGGACCGGGGAGCTGTTTTTT,CASSQVKTGTGELFF,TRBJ2-2,TRBV14,NA,NA
TGTGCCAGCAGTCCGGACAGGGGGCGTACTGAAGCTTTCTTT,CASSPDRGRTEAFF,TRBJ1-1,TRBV6-5,TRBD1,NA
TGTGCCAGCAGCTTAGATTCGAGTCAGCCCCAGCATTTT,CASSLDSSQPQHF,TRBJ1-5,TRBV7-2,NA,NA
TGTGCCAGCAGCCCTCTCAGGGATAAACATGAGCAGTTCTTC,CASSPLRDKHEQFF,TRBJ2-1,TRBV7-2,NA,NA
TGTGCCTGGAGTATCAGGGAAGAGACCCAGTACTTC,CAWSIREETQYF,TRBJ2-5,TRBV30,NA,NA
TGCAGCGTTGCCCCAGGGACCAAAAACATTCAGTACTTC,CSVAPGTKNIQYF,TRBJ2-4,TRBV29-1,NA,NA
TGTGCCAGCAGTCCCGGGACTAGCACGTATACGCAGTATTTT,CASSPGTSTYTQYF,TRBJ2-3,TRBV7-8,TRBD2,once
TGTGCCAGCAGAACGACCGGGACAGGGACCTACGAGCAGTACTTC,CASRTTGTGTYEQYF,TRBJ2-7,TRBV6-5,TRBD1,NA
TGTGCCAGCAGCTTAGTGAGGATGAGGTTATTCGAGCAGTACTTC,CASSLVRMRLFEQYF,TRBJ2-7,TRBV7-9,NA,NA
TGTGCCAGCAGGATCGGACTGGCGGTGTACAATGAGCAGTTCTTC,CASRIGLAVYNEQFF,TRBJ2-1,TRBV2,NA,NA
TGCGCCAGCAGCTTGTCTCCGACAGGGCAGATCCCCTACGAGCAGTACTTC,CASSLSPTGQIPYEQYF,TRBJ2-7,TRBV5-1,TRBD1,NA
TGTGCCAGCAGTTTATCGAGGGTCTCAGATACGCAGTATTTT,CASSLSRVSDTQYF,TRBJ2-3,TRBV28,NA,few
TGTGCCAGCAGCTCCCACTCGGAGCAGTACTTC,CASSSHSEQYF,TRBJ2-7,TRBV7-6,NA,once
TGTGCCAGCAGTTTATTCGGCGGGGGGGCCTATGAGCAGTTCTTC,CASSLFGGGAYEQFF,TRBJ2-1,TRBV28,TRBD2,NA
TGTGCCAGCTCTCAACAGGGATCTGGAAACACCATATATTTT,CASSQQGSGNTIYF,TRBJ1-3,TRBV18,NA,NA